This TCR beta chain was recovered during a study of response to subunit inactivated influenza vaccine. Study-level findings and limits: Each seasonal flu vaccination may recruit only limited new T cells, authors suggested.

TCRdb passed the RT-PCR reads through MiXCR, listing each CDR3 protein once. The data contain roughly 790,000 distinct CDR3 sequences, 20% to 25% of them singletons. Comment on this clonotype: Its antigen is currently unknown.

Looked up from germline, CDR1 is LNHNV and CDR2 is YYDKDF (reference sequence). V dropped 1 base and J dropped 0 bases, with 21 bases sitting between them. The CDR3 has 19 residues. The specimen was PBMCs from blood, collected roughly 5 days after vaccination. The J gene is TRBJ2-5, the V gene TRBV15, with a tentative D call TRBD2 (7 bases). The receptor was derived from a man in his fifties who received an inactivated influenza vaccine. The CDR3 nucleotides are TGTGCCACCAGCAGAGGGTCCCGGGGGGCGTCTGTTCACCAAGAGACCCAGTACTTC. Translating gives CATSRGSRGASVHQETQYF. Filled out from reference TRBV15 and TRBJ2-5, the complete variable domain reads DAMVIQNPRYQVTQFGKPVTLSCSQTLNHNVMYWYQQKSSQAPKLLFHYYDKDFNNEADTPDNFQSRRPNTSFCFLDIRSPGLGDTAMYLCATSRGSRGASVHQETQYFGPGTRLLVL.